Below are 7 T cell receptor beta chains sequenced from a single sample in a study of identical twins. TCRdb recomputed calls from the 5' RACE reads with MiXCR, one row per CDR3 protein. Of around 1.7 million distinct CDR3 sequences in the sample, around 29% were seen once. Sequencing used cord blood. Source of these receptors: a newborn girl in good health.

CDR3 region: CASSEDRRAFDGYTF. The CDR3 DNA reads as TGTGCCAGCAGTGAAGACCGCAGGGCTTTCGACGGCTACACCTTC. The V and J genes are TRBV6-1 and TRBJ1-2, with D possibly matching TRBD1 (5 bases). The CDR3 extends over 15 amino acids. Germline CDR1 reads MNHNS; CDR2 reads SASEGT. V was cut by 1 base and J by 8 bases, with 17 bases left in between.

This clonotype appeared a few times. This sequence joins TRBV6-1 and TRBJ1-6; unclear D gene. Per germline, CDR1 MNHNS and CDR2 SASEGT. V was clipped by 6 bases and J by 4 bases, with 13 bases between them. The CDR3 totals 15 residues. CDR3 DNA sequence: TGTGCCAGCAGACCCCATATGGCTTATAATTCACCCCTCCACTTT. It yields the protein CASRPHMAYNSPLHF.

In its sample, this clonotype was seen a few times. CDR3 in amino acids: CASSESTYQPQHF. CDR3 coding DNA: TGTGCCAGCAGTGAATCGACTTATCAGCCCCAGCATTTT. The V call is TRBV25-1, the J call TRBJ1-5, with D uncertain. CDR3 length: 13 residues. V was shortened by 1 base and J by 5 bases, with 6 bases between the two germline ends. In germline, CDR1 is MGHDK, CDR2 SYGVNS.

The V and J genes are TRBV7-2 and TRBJ2-7; D ambiguous. Trimming removed 2 bases at V and 3 bases at J, with 8 bases between. Germline assignment: CDR1 SGHTA and CDR2 FQGNSA. The CDR3 is 13 amino acids. The CDR3 DNA reads TGTGCCAGCAGCTTACCCCCTCACTACGAGCAGTACTTC. Its translation: CASSLPPHYEQYF.

This clonotype occurred many times. The J gene is TRBJ1-2, the V gene TRBV12-3 or TRBV12-4; D is possibly TRBD1 (6 bases). The CDR3 contains 14 residues. V dropped 4 bases and J dropped 0 bases, with 9 bases sitting between them. The CDR3 sequence is CASSSRTANYGYTF. CDR3 bases: TGTGCCAGCAGTTCCAGGACAGCTAACTATGGCTACACCTTC.

Regarding this clonotype: A much larger clone is a single base away; this may be a read error. V gene TRBV27 combines with J gene TRBJ1-2; D unclear. The length of the CDR3 is 13 residues. Germline assignment: CDR1 MNHEY and CDR2 SMNVEV (reference sequence). In DNA form, the CDR3 reads TGTACCAGCAGTTTCAGAAACAACTATGGCTACACCTTC. Protein sequence: CTSSFRNNYGYTF.

As regards this clonotype: A read error may explain this, as a much larger clone is one base away. The chain carries TRBV6-2 or TRBV6-3 and TRBJ2-3; 7 bases map to TRBD1. Germline assignment: CDR1 MNHEY and CDR2 SVGEGT. This CDR3 is 17 amino acids long. The V gene end was trimmed by 2 bases and the J gene end by 6 bases; junction bases not matched to a gene: 14. The CDR3 spells CASSYRSDRWCRDTQYF. In DNA form, the CDR3 reads TGTGCCAGCAGTTACCGCTCGGACAGGTGGTGTCGGGATACGCAGTATTTT.